The rows below give T cell receptor beta chains drawn from one sample of a study of technical replicates of blood from several donors. Produced via immunoSEQ multiplex PCR; TCRdb's table is partial and in-frame only. The sample has about 53,000 clones; roughly 86% are singletons. Sequenced sample: PBMCs. These receptors came from a human donor in good health. Some clones in this sample may be carry-over from other donors' samples. Both conserved end residues are trimmed from each CDR3.

TRBV27,TRBJ2-7,ASSPLADYEQY
TRBV28,TRBJ1-3,ASRPGTGRSGNTIY
TRBV7-8,TRBJ2-7,ASSPFPGQGNIEQY
TRBV7-9,TRBJ1-2,ASSLEGAGAGYT
TRBV6-1,TRBJ2-3,ASSEGTGADTQY
TRBV29-1,TRBJ1-2,SVGPTGKMRYT
TRBV4-2,TRBJ1-6,ASSQLDTLH
TRBV7-2,TRBJ1-1,ASSPNMNTEAF
TRBV5-1,TRBJ2-7,ASSIRTGTNEQY
TRBV7-2,TRBJ2-7,ASSSLAGVSEQY
TRBV2,TRBJ2-3,ASIASGASTDTQY
TRBV7-8,TRBJ1-3,ASSLGNRGTGNTIY
TRBV5-1,TRBJ2-7,ASSTQGVLEQY
TRBV30,TRBJ2-3,AWSQPSGGTDTQY
TRBV7-2,TRBJ2-7,ASRRRDSYEQY
TRBV4-1,TRBJ1-2,ASSQVPGTGAGYT
TRBV19,TRBJ1-5,ASSRTTVRLNQPQH